The T cell receptor beta chain described here comes from a study of molecular identifiers for immune sequencing clone quantification. Study-wide findings and caveats: Clones above 20 RNA copies contained over 97% of effector molecules and under 1% of naive molecules.

Library preparation followed earlier protocols using designated TCR primers. MiXCR, applied by TCRdb to the PCR reads, yields one record per CDR3 protein. The profile shows 80,000 to 100,000 distinct CDR3 sequences, less than 25% of them singletons. Germline loops: CDR1 SGDLS, CDR2 YYNGEE. The CDR3 consists of 14 residues. Trimming left V 4 bases short and J 0 bases short, with 11 bases between. This clonotype was counted at least ten times. Its antigen is unknown. Sequencing used naive CD8+ T cells from blood, with Jurkat cell RNA spiked in. Specified subset: FACS-sorted CD8+CD4-CCR7+CD45RA+ naive T cells. The sequence was collected from a human donor in good health. Some libraries in this study had Jurkat cell RNA spiked in. The chain joins TRBV9 to TRBJ2-7; tentatively, D is TRBD1 or TRBD2 (5 bases each). The CDR3 spells CASSPAGTSYEQYF. The DNA of the CDR3 is TGTGCCAGCAGCCCCGCCGGGACCTCCTACGAGCAGTACTTC.